Described below is a single T cell receptor (beta chain) sequence and its context. This CDR3 is built from 14 residues. Germline CDR1 is WSHSY and CDR2 is SAAADI. Trimming left V 6 bases short and J 5 bases short, with 13 bases between. Samples came from patients with localized non-small cell lung adenocarcinoma. TCRdb re-derived calls from the PCR reads in MiXCR, one entry per CDR3 protein. The table records tens of thousands of distinct CDR3 sequences, almost 50% of them present only once. This specimen comes from a study of CD4 and CD8 cells across lung adenocarcinoma regions. Sequenced sample: CD8+ T cells from the center of a lung tumor. V and J are TRBV10-2 and TRBJ2-2; D possibly uses TRBD1 or TRBD2 (6 bases each). This TCR derives from a male donor with lung adenocarcinoma. The CD4 and CD8 labels of this study may be unreliable. CDR3 bases: TGCGCCAGCAGGGGGGCAGGGAGGACCGGGGAGCTGTTTTTT. As protein: CASRGAGRTGELFF.